These T cell receptor beta chains were read from a single sample in a study of blood T cell repertoires in COVID-19. Sequencing used immunoSEQ multiplex PCR; TCRdb keeps in-frame clones, though not all of them. The sample lists fewer than 250,000 clones, around 90% occurring once. Sequenced input: PBMCs or T cells enriched from blood (not recorded which). All receptors derive from a man younger than 45 who had been exposed to COVID-19. Each CDR3 is given with its conserved first and last residue. The D gene is left open where the match is weak. Clone size, where shown, is once, few, many, or a class for clones that have expanded.

d_gene: TRBD2; j_gene: TRBJ2-5; abundance: -; v_gene: TRBV10-3; CDR3nt: TGTGCCATCAGCTTAGCGGGGGGGCCAGAGACCCAGTACTTC; CDR3aa: CAISLAGGPETQYF
d_gene: -; j_gene: TRBJ2-2; abundance: -; v_gene: TRBV7-9; CDR3nt: TGTGCCAGCAGCTACCACAGACACCGCACCGGGGAGCTGTTTTTT; CDR3aa: CASSYHRHRTGELFF
d_gene: -; j_gene: TRBJ2-7; abundance: -; v_gene: TRBV2; CDR3nt: TGTGCCAGCACGGACAGCCGGAGCTCCTACGAGCAGTACTTC; CDR3aa: CASTDSRSSYEQYF
d_gene: -; j_gene: TRBJ1-2; abundance: -; v_gene: TRBV6-5; CDR3nt: TGTGCCAGCAGTTACCGAGACAGGACAGAACACTATGGCTACACCTTC; CDR3aa: CASSYRDRTEHYGYTF
d_gene: -; j_gene: TRBJ1-3; abundance: -; v_gene: TRBV30; CDR3nt: TGTGCCTGGAACCCAAGAGGGGGGGCAGTGATCTCTGGAAACACCATATATTTT; CDR3aa: CAWNPRGGAVISGNTIYF
d_gene: TRBD1; j_gene: TRBJ2-1; abundance: -; v_gene: TRBV5-1; CDR3nt: TGCGCCAGCAGCTTGGTTCCTCACCGGGACAGGGGGGCCCCAAGCTCCTACAATGAGCAGTTCTTC; CDR3aa: CASSLVPHRDRGAPSSYNEQFF
d_gene: TRBD1; j_gene: TRBJ1-2; abundance: -; v_gene: TRBV10-3; CDR3nt: TGTGCCATCAGGGGGACAGCCTATGGCTACACCTTC; CDR3aa: CAIRGTAYGYTF
d_gene: -; j_gene: TRBJ1-2; abundance: -; v_gene: TRBV6-1; CDR3nt: TGTGCCAGCAGTGAAGCTCGGCCTGACTCTAACTATGGCTACACCTTC; CDR3aa: CASSEARPDSNYGYTF
d_gene: -; j_gene: TRBJ1-1; abundance: -; v_gene: TRBV15; CDR3nt: TGTGCCACCAGCAGAAACGCGGGGGGTTGGCCGGCTTTCTTT; CDR3aa: CATSRNAGGWPAFF
d_gene: TRBD1; j_gene: TRBJ1-5; abundance: -; v_gene: TRBV18; CDR3nt: TGTGCCAGCTCACCAGACAGGGCGATTGGCCAGCCCCAGCATTTT; CDR3aa: CASSPDRAIGQPQHF
d_gene: TRBD1; j_gene: TRBJ1-4; abundance: -; v_gene: TRBV6-2/TRBV6-3; CDR3nt: TGTGCCAGCAGTACAAAGCGTTCGATCGGGACAGCTCATGAAAAACTGTTTTTT; CDR3aa: CASSTKRSIGTAHEKLFF
d_gene: -; j_gene: TRBJ2-4; abundance: -; v_gene: TRBV5-1; CDR3nt: TGCGCCAGCAGCTTGGATTCGGGGGGCTTGGCCAAAAACATTCAGTACTTC; CDR3aa: CASSLDSGGLAKNIQYF
d_gene: -; j_gene: TRBJ2-5; abundance: -; v_gene: TRBV6-1; CDR3nt: TGTGCCAGCAGTGAACTCCAAGAGACCCAGTACTTC; CDR3aa: CASSELQETQYF
d_gene: -; j_gene: TRBJ1-2; abundance: -; v_gene: TRBV10-3; CDR3nt: TGTGCCATCAGCGAGGGGGAGAGTTGGGGCTACACCTTC; CDR3aa: CAISEGESWGYTF
d_gene: -; j_gene: TRBJ2-3; abundance: -; v_gene: TRBV7-3; CDR3nt: TGTGCCAGCAGCTTATCCACTAGCAGTTCAGATACGCAGTATTTT; CDR3aa: CASSLSTSSSDTQYF
d_gene: TRBD1; j_gene: TRBJ2-7; abundance: once; v_gene: TRBV2; CDR3nt: TGTGCCAGCAAGGGACAGGGGGACTCCTACGAGCAGTACTTC; CDR3aa: CASKGQGDSYEQYF
d_gene: -; j_gene: TRBJ1-3; abundance: -; v_gene: TRBV6-5; CDR3nt: TGTGCCAGCAGTTACCGGGGGGACACCATATATTTT; CDR3aa: CASSYRGDTIYF
d_gene: -; j_gene: TRBJ1-2; abundance: -; v_gene: TRBV15; CDR3nt: TGTGCCACCAGAACCAGACAGGCCAACTATGGCTACACCTTC; CDR3aa: CATRTRQANYGYTF
d_gene: TRBD1; j_gene: TRBJ2-5; abundance: -; v_gene: TRBV10-3; CDR3nt: TGTGCCATCAGTCGGACAGGGCGAGGAGAGACCCAGTACTTC; CDR3aa: CAISRTGRGETQYF
d_gene: -; j_gene: TRBJ1-4; abundance: -; v_gene: TRBV12-2; CDR3nt: TGTGCAAGTCGCTTAGCCCCCGGGGAGGTTTGTGGGAAACTGTTTTTT; CDR3aa: CASRLAPGEVCGKLFF
d_gene: -; j_gene: TRBJ1-5; abundance: once; v_gene: TRBV2; CDR3nt: TGTGCCAGCAGCCCGGGACTGCTTAGCAATCAGCCCCAGCATTTT; CDR3aa: CASSPGLLSNQPQHF
d_gene: TRBD2; j_gene: TRBJ2-1; abundance: -; v_gene: TRBV7-9; CDR3nt: TGTGCCAGCAGCTTAATCGGCGGGGGTTATAATGAGCAGTTCTTC; CDR3aa: CASSLIGGGYNEQFF
d_gene: -; j_gene: TRBJ2-3; abundance: -; v_gene: TRBV5-1; CDR3nt: TGCGCCAGCAGCTTGGGAAGGGACACCCGCACAGATACGCAGTATTTT; CDR3aa: CASSLGRDTRTDTQYF
d_gene: -; j_gene: TRBJ1-2; abundance: -; v_gene: TRBV10-3; CDR3nt: TGTGCCATCAGTGAGTCGGCAGGGCTCTATGGCTACACCTTC; CDR3aa: CAISESAGLYGYTF
d_gene: TRBD1; j_gene: TRBJ1-1; abundance: -; v_gene: TRBV27; CDR3nt: TGTGCCAGCAGTGACAGGGGTGCTGAAGCTTTCTTT; CDR3aa: CASSDRGAEAFF
d_gene: -; j_gene: TRBJ2-7; abundance: -; v_gene: TRBV25-1; CDR3nt: TGTGCCAGCAGTGACACCACTAGCTTCTACGAGCAGTACTTC; CDR3aa: CASSDTTSFYEQYF
d_gene: TRBD2; j_gene: TRBJ2-7; abundance: once; v_gene: TRBV7-2; CDR3nt: TGTGCCAGCAGCCTGGGGGGGGTTTACGAGCAGTACTTC; CDR3aa: CASSLGGVYEQYF
d_gene: TRBD1; j_gene: TRBJ2-7; abundance: -; v_gene: TRBV30; CDR3nt: TGTGCCTGGAGGGGGACAGGGGACCTCTACGAGCAGTACTTC; CDR3aa: CAWRGTGDLYEQYF
d_gene: -; j_gene: TRBJ2-7; abundance: -; v_gene: TRBV11-2; CDR3nt: TGTGCCAGCGGCCAGGGGGAAACCGGGGGGGACTACGAGCAGTACTTC; CDR3aa: CASGQGETGGDYEQYF
d_gene: -; j_gene: TRBJ2-3; abundance: -; v_gene: TRBV21-1; CDR3nt: TGTGCCAGCAGCATCATCGGGGGGAATCCCGGGGATACGCAGTATTTT; CDR3aa: CASSIIGGNPGDTQYF
d_gene: TRBD2; j_gene: TRBJ2-2; abundance: -; v_gene: TRBV19; CDR3nt: TGTGCCAGTAGTATGGGAGGGACCGGGGAGCTGTTTTTT; CDR3aa: CASSMGGTGELFF
d_gene: -; j_gene: TRBJ2-3; abundance: -; v_gene: TRBV6-5; CDR3nt: TGTGCCAGCAGTTACGCAGGATTATTCACAGATACGCAGTATTTT; CDR3aa: CASSYAGLFTDTQYF
d_gene: TRBD1; j_gene: TRBJ1-6; abundance: -; v_gene: TRBV7-8; CDR3nt: TGTGCCAGCAGCTTAGCCGGACAGGGGAATTCACCCCTCCACTTT; CDR3aa: CASSLAGQGNSPLHF
d_gene: -; j_gene: TRBJ2-1; abundance: -; v_gene: TRBV7-6; CDR3nt: TGTGCCAGCAGCTTCAGGGGATCGGATGAGCAGTTCTTC; CDR3aa: CASSFRGSDEQFF
d_gene: -; j_gene: TRBJ2-6; abundance: -; v_gene: TRBV25-1; CDR3nt: TGTGCCAGCAGTGCAGACACCTACTCTGGGGCCAACGTCCTGACTTTC; CDR3aa: CASSADTYSGANVLTF
d_gene: -; j_gene: TRBJ1-5; abundance: -; v_gene: TRBV6-2/TRBV6-3; CDR3nt: TGTGCCAGCAGTTACGGTGCAGGGAGGCAACAGCCCCAGCATTTT; CDR3aa: CASSYGAGRQQPQHF
d_gene: -; j_gene: TRBJ2-5; abundance: -; v_gene: TRBV6-5; CDR3nt: TGTGCCACCACAGGTCAAGAGACCCAGTACTTC; CDR3aa: CATTGQETQYF
d_gene: -; j_gene: TRBJ2-5; abundance: -; v_gene: TRBV7-8; CDR3nt: TGTGCCAGCTCCCTATTCAGGGATGAGACCCAGTACTTC; CDR3aa: CASSLFRDETQYF
d_gene: TRBD1; j_gene: TRBJ1-2; abundance: -; v_gene: TRBV10-2; CDR3nt: TGCGCCAGCATGGGACAGGCGGTTAATGGCTACACCTTC; CDR3aa: CASMGQAVNGYTF